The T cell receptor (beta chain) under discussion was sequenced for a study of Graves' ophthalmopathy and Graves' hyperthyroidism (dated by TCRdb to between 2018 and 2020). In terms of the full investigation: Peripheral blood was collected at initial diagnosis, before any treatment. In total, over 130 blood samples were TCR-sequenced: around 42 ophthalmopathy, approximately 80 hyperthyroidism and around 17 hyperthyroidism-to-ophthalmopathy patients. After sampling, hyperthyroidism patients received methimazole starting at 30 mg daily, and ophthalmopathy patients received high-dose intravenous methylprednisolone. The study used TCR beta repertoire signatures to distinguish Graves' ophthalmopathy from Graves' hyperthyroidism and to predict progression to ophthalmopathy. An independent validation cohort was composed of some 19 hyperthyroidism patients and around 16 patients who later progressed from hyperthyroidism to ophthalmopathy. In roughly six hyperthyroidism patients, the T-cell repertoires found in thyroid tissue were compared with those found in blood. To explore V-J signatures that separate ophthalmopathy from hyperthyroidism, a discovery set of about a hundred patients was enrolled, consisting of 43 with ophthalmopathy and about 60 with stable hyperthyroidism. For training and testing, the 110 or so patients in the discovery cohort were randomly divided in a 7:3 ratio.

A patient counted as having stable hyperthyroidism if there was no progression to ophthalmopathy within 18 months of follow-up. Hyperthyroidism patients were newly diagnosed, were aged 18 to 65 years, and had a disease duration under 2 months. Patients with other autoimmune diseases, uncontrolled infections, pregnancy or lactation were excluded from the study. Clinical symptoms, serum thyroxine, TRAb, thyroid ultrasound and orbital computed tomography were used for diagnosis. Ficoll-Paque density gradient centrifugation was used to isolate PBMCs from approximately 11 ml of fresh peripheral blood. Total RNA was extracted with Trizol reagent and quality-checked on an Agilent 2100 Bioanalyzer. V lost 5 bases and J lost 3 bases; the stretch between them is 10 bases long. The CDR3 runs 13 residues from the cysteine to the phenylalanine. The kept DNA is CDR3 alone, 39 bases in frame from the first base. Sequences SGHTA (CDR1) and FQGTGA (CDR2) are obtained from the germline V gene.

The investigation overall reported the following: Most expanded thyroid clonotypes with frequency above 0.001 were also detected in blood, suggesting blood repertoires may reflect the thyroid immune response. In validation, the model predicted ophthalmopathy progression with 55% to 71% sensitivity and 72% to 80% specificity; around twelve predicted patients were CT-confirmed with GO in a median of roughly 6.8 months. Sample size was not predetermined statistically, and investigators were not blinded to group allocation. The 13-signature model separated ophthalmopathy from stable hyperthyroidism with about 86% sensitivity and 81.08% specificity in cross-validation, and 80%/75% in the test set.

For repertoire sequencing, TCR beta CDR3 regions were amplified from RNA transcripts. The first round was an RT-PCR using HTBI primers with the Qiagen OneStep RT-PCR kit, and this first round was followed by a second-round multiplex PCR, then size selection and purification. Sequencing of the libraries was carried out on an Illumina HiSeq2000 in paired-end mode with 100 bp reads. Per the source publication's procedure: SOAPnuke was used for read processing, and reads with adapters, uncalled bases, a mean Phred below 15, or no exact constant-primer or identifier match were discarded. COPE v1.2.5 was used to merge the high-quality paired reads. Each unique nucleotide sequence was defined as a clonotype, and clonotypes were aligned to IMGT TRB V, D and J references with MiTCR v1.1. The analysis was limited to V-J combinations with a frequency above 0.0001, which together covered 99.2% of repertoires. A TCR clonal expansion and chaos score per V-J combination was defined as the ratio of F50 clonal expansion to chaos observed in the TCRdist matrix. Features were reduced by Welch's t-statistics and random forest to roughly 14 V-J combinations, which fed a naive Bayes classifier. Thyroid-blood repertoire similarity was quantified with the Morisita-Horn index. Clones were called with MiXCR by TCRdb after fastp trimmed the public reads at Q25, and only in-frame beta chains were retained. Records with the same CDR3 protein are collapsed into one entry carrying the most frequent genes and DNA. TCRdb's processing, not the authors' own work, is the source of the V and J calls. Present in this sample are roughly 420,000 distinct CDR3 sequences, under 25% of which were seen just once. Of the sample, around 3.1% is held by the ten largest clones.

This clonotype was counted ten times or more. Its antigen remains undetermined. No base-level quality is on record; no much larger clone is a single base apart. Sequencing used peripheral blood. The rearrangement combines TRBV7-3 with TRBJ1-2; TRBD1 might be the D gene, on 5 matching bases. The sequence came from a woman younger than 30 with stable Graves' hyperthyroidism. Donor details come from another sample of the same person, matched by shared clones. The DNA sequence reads TGTGCCAGCAGCCCGGGACGGCACTATGGCTACACCTTC. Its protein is CASSPGRHYGYTF.